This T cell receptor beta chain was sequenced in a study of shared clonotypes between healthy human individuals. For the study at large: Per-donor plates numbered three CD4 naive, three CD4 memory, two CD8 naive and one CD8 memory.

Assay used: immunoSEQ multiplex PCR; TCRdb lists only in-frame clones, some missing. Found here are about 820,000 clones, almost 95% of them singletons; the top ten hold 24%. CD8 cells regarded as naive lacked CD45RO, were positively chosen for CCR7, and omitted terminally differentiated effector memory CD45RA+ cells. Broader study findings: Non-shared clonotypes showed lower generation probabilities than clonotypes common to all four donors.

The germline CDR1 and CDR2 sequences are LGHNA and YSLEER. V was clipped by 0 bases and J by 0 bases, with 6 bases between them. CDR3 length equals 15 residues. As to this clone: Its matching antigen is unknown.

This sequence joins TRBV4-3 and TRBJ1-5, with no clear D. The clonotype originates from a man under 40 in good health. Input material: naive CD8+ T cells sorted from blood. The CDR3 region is CASSQDGYSNQPQHF. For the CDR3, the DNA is TGCGCCAGCAGCCAAGACGGATATAGCAATCAGCCCCAGCATTTT.